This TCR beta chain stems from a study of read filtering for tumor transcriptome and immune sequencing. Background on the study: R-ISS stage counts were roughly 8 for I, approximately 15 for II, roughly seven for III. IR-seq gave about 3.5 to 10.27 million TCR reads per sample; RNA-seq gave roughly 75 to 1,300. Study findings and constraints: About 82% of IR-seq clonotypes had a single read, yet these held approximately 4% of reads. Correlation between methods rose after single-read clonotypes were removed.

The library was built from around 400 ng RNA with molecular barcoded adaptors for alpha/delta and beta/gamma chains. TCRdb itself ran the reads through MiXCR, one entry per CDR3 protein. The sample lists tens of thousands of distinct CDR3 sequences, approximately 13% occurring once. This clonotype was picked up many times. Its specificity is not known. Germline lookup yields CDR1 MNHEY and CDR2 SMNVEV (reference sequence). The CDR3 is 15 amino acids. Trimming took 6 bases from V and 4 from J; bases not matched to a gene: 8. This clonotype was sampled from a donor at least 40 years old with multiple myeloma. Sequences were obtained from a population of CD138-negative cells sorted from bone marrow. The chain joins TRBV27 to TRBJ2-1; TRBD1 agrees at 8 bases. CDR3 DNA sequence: TGTGCCAGCAGGCTTGGGACAGGATCATACAATGAGCAGTTCTTC. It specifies CASRLGTGSYNEQFF.